A single sample gave rise to the 23 T cell receptor beta chains below, sequenced in a study of neurological immune-mediated disorders. TCRdb used MiXCR to reprocess the 5' RACE reads, holding one entry per CDR3 protein. Here the sample spans 45,000 to 50,000 distinct CDR3 sequences, roughly 3% being singletons. The sample was PBMCs. These TCRs come from a woman between 45 and 60 years old with multiple sclerosis.

This clonotype appeared many times. The V gene is TRBV10-2, the J gene TRBJ2-7; maybe TRBD2 (6 bases). The V gene lost 4 bases and the J gene lost 6 bases, with 13 bases spanning the gap. Looked up from germline, CDR1 is WSHSY and CDR2 is SAAADI. This CDR3 region has 13 residues. The CDR3 spells CASSGLTSGEQYV. In DNA form, the CDR3 reads TGCGCCAGCAGTGGGCTGACTAGTGGCGAGCAGTACGTC.

In this sample, this clonotype is medium-sized. V is TRBV5-1 and J is TRBJ2-7; D may be TRBD1 (5 bases). The germline V and J ends were trimmed by 7 bases and 6 bases, with 8 bases remaining between them. This CDR3 has 10 amino acids. Germline V gives CDR1 SGHRS, CDR2 YFSETQ. The CDR3 region has the DNA TGCGCCAGCGCTAGGGGCGAGCAGTACGTC. Translation gives CASARGEQYV.

The sample holds many counts of this clonotype. The chain carries TRBV20-1 and TRBJ1-5; possibly TRBD1 for D (6 bases). This CDR3 is built from 13 residues. Germline CDR1 reads DFQATT; CDR2 reads SNEGSKA (reference sequence). V was cut by 4 bases and J by 7 bases, with 14 bases left in between. CDR3 amino acids: CSAISSGDQPQHF. DNA of the CDR3: TGCAGTGCTATATCATCAGGGGACCAGCCCCAGCATTTT.

This clonotype was counted ten times or more. The chain employs TRBV5-1 and TRBJ1-1; D call uncertain. The CDR3 totals 15 residues. Germline V gene lookup returns CDR1 SGHRS and CDR2 YFSETQ. V lost 0 bases to trimming and J lost 4 bases, with 13 bases between them. The CDR3, as DNA: TGCGCCAGCAGCTTGGCCACTCAAAGAGGCACTGAAGCTTTCTTT. Translation gives CASSLATQRGTEAFF. The entire variable domain, with the rest obtained from reference TRBV5-1 and TRBJ1-1, is as follows: KAGVTQTPRYLIKTRGQQVTLSCSPISGHRSVSWYQQTPGQGLQFLFEYFSETQRNKGNFPGRFSGRQFSNSRSEMNVSTLELGDSALYLCASSLATQRGTEAFFGQGTRLTVV.

This clonotype appeared many times. The J gene is TRBJ2-1, the V gene TRBV5-1; TRBD2 matches at 14 bases. The junction had 5 bases not matched to a gene; V was cut back by 2 bases and J by 7 bases. The CDR3 has 16 residues. Germline V CDR1 and CDR2: SGHRS, YFSETQ. CDR3 sequence reads: CASSFGTSGGGNEQFF. CDR3 nucleotides: TGCGCCAGCAGCTTCGGGACTAGCGGGGGAGGAAATGAGCAGTTCTTC.

This clonotype has ten or more counts. The CDR3 sequence is CSAKGVLAKNIQYF. The CDR3 coding sequence is TGCAGTGCCAAGGGGGTTCTAGCCAAAAACATTCAGTACTTC. The genes are TRBV20-1 and TRBJ2-4, with TRBD1 as a possible D gene (6 bases). Trimming removed 6 bases from V and 0 bases from J, with 12 bases in between. The germline V gene has CDR1 DFQATT and CDR2 SNEGSKA (reference sequence). This CDR3 region has 14 residues.

This clonotype was counted many times. The CDR3 here is CSAPDRSSGELFF. The CDR3 region has the DNA TGCAGTGCTCCGGACAGATCGTCCGGGGAGCTGTTTTTT. The chain carries TRBV20-1 and TRBJ2-2; D perhaps matches TRBD1 (6 bases). The CDR3 is made up of 13 amino acids. Germline V gene lookup returns CDR1 DFQATT and CDR2 SNEGSKA (reference sequence). Trimming took off 5 bases at V and 6 bases at J, with 13 bases between the two ends.

This clonotype was detected many times. In DNA, the CDR3 is TGTGCCAGCAGCCCCGCCCGCGGGTACGAGCAGTACTTC. As protein: CASSPARGYEQYF. The rearrangement joins TRBV7-2 to TRBJ2-7; D might be TRBD2 (5 bases). Trimming shortened V by 5 bases and J by 4 bases, and 12 bases separated the two germline ends. The CDR3 is made up of 13 amino acids. CDR1 is SGHTA, CDR2 FQGNSA, per germline. Using reference TRBV7-2 and TRBJ2-7 for the parts outside the CDR3, the full variable domain is GAGVSQSPSNKVTEKGKDVELRCDPISGHTALYWYRQSLGQGLEFLIYFQGNSAPDKSGLPSDRFSAERTGGSVSTLTIQRTQQEDSAVYLCASSPARGYEQYFGPGTRLTVT.

In its sample, this clonotype was seen many times. The V and J genes are TRBV18 and TRBJ2-3, with D hard to call. Per germline, CDR1 KGHSH and CDR2 LQKENI. V was shortened by 0 bases and J by 0 bases, with 7 bases between the two germline ends. There are 15 residues in the CDR3. The CDR3 loop is CASSPPHESTDTQYF. The CDR3 nucleotides read TGTGCCAGCTCACCACCGCATGAGAGCACAGATACGCAGTATTTT.

This clonotype was seen repeatedly, ten times or more. CDR3 bases: TGTGCCAGCAGCCCGGGACTAGGAAACACCGGGGAGCTGTTTTTT. Amino acid sequence: CASSPGLGNTGELFF. The chain uses TRBV7-7 and TRBJ2-2; 8 bases fit TRBD2. V dropped 5 bases and J dropped 2; count of bases not matched to a gene: 4. This CDR3 has 15 amino acids. Germline CDR1 SSHAT, CDR2 FNYEAQ (reference sequence).

This clonotype was counted ten times or more. The chain combines TRBV2 with TRBJ2-1, with D maybe TRBD1 (6 bases). Deletions cut 8 bases from V and 2 bases from J, with 13 bases between. The CDR3 contains 14 residues. The germline V gene has CDR1 SNHLY and CDR2 FYNNEI. CDR3 amino acids: CASEVRGAYNEQFF. The CDR3 DNA is TGTGCCAGCGAAGTCAGGGGCGCCTACAATGAGCAGTTCTTC. Drawing the rest from reference TRBV2 and TRBJ2-1, the complete variable domain is EPEVTQTPSHQVTQMGQEVILRCVPISNHLYFYWYRQILGQKVEFLVSFYNNEISEKSEIFDDQFSVERPDGSNFTLKIRSTKLEDSAMYFCASEVRGAYNEQFFGPGTRLTVL.

In this sample, this clonotype turned up many times. V and J are TRBV7-2 and TRBJ1-2, with 8 bases that match TRBD1. This CDR3 has 14 residues. The V gene's germline CDR1 is SGHTA and CDR2 FQGNSA. The junction had 2 bases not matched to a gene; V was cut back by 1 base and J by 4 bases. CDR3 sequence (DNA): TGTGCCAGCAGCTTAGTCGGGACAGGCTATGGCTACACCTTC. It codes for CASSLVGTGYGYTF.

This clonotype has at least ten counts. This chain uses TRBV5-1 with TRBJ1-6; perhaps TRBD1 as D (5 bases). Trimming cost V 4 bases and J 8 bases, with 13 bases left between them. From germline, CDR1 is SGHRS and CDR2 YFSETQ. This CDR3 has 14 amino acids. As DNA, the CDR3 is TGCGCCAGCAGCATCGGGACGGTCTATTCACCCCTCCACTTT. Its protein is CASSIGTVYSPLHF.

This clonotype was detected many times. The chain uses TRBV29-1 and TRBJ2-3; no clear D. CDR3 length equals 13 residues. The V end lost 3 bases, the J end lost 5 bases, and 12 bases lay between the germline ends. Germline loops: CDR1 SQVTM, CDR2 ANQGSEA. The CDR3 sequence: CSVDGLTVDTQYF. CDR3 nucleotide sequence: TGCAGCGTTGATGGGCTTACTGTAGATACGCAGTATTTT.

This clonotype was seen repeatedly, ten times or more. Written as DNA, the CDR3 is TGCAGTGCTAGAGGACCTTACTACGAGCAGTACTTC. It codes for CSARGPYYEQYF. The rearrangement uses TRBV20-1 and TRBJ2-7, with D unresolved. Trimming left V 1 base short and J 3 bases short, with 7 bases between. Germline V gene sequence: CDR1 DFQATT, CDR2 SNEGSKA (reference sequence). The CDR3 is made up of 12 amino acids.

This clonotype was seen repeatedly, ten times or more. The chain combines TRBV12-3 or TRBV12-4 with TRBJ1-3, with D maybe TRBD1 (6 bases). With 3 bases removed from V and 3 bases from J, the gap between germline ends came to 9 bases. The CDR3 consists of 14 residues. CDR3 bases: TGTGCCAGCAGTTTCGGACAGAATGGAAACACCATATATTTT. Amino acids: CASSFGQNGNTIYF.

This clonotype was detected many times. This chain links TRBV5-1 with TRBJ2-7, with D hard to call. The CDR3 spans 14 residues. Trimming left V 0 bases short and J 7 bases short, with 14 bases between. Germline assignment: CDR1 SGHRS and CDR2 YFSETQ. The CDR3 DNA is TGCGCCAGCAGCTTGGGCCATGTGGCTGGTGAGCAGTACTTC. Translated, it gives CASSLGHVAGEQYF. The full variable domain, with the rest looked up from reference TRBV5-1 and TRBJ2-7, is KAGVTQTPRYLIKTRGQQVTLSCSPISGHRSVSWYQQTPGQGLQFLFEYFSETQRNKGNFPGRFSGRQFSNSRSEMNVSTLELGDSALYLCASSLGHVAGEQYFGPGTRLTVT.

Many counts were recorded for this clonotype. This chain uses TRBV7-9 with TRBJ2-1; D gene unclear. The length of the CDR3 is 10 residues. The V and J ends lost 1 base and 10 bases respectively, with 2 bases between them. Germline values: CDR1 SEHNR, CDR2 FQNEAQ (reference sequence). CDR3 bases: TGTGCCAGCAGCTTAGGAGAGCAGTTCTTC. Translated, it gives CASSLGEQFF.

In its sample, this clonotype was seen many times. This chain links TRBV7-8 with TRBJ1-2; perhaps TRBD1 as D (6 bases). This CDR3 has 13 amino acids. The germline V gene has CDR1 SGHVS and CDR2 FQNEAQ. Trimming cost V 4 bases and J 9 bases, with 15 bases left between them. The CDR3 sequence: CASSSQGFSRYTF. The CDR3 coding sequence is TGTGCCAGCAGCTCACAGGGTTTTTCTCGCTACACCTTC. Full variable domain (outside the CDR3, taken from reference TRBV7-8 and TRBJ1-2): GAGVSQSPRYKVAKRGQDVALRCDPISGHVSLFWYQQALGQGPEFLTYFQNEAQLDKSGLPSDRFFAERPEGSVSTLKIQRTQQEDSAVYLCASSSQGFSRYTFGSGTRLTVV.

This clonotype was observed at least ten times. This sequence joins TRBV20-1 and TRBJ1-6; D might be TRBD1 (6 bases). Germline V gene sequence: CDR1 DFQATT, CDR2 SNEGSKA (reference sequence). This CDR3 region has 12 residues. Trimming shortened V by 2 bases and J by 14 bases, and 13 bases separated the two germline ends. Written as DNA, the CDR3 is TGCAGTGCTAGACCCACAGGGCCCACCCTCCACTTT. Protein sequence: CSARPTGPTLHF.

This clonotype was seen ten or more times. The rearrangement uses TRBV6-2 or TRBV6-3 and TRBJ2-1, with D perhaps TRBD2 (5 bases). Trimming pared 5 bases from V and 5 bases from J, leaving 16 bases between. From germline, CDR1 is MNHEY and CDR2 SVGEGT. The CDR3 covers 15 residues. The CDR3 nucleotides are TGTGCCAGCAGTCCGGACTTCTCTTCCAACAATGAGCAGTTCTTC. This sequence encodes CASSPDFSSNNEQFF.

V usage is TRBV20-1 and J usage is TRBJ2-3; the D call may be TRBD1 or TRBD2 (5 bases each). Germline values: CDR1 DFQATT, CDR2 SNEGSKA (reference sequence). The CDR3 is 14 amino acids. Trimming pared 6 bases from V and 6 bases from J, leaving 19 bases between. CDR3 sequence reads: CSAASPGPVDTQYF. The CDR3 coding sequence is TGCAGTGCCGCCTCGCCGGGGCCCGTGGATACGCAGTATTTT.

This clonotype was counted many times. The chain combines TRBV5-1 with TRBJ2-5; no reliable D call. There are 15 residues in the CDR3. Germline V gene lookup returns CDR1 SGHRS and CDR2 YFSETQ. The V gene lost 4 bases and the J gene lost 2 bases, with 15 bases spanning the gap. CDR3 sequence: CASSADGRPQETQYF. The CDR3 DNA sequence: TGCGCCAGCAGCGCAGACGGGCGACCGCAAGAGACCCAGTACTTC.